This T cell receptor (beta chain) was sequenced during a study of cytomegalovirus exposure and HLA in healthy donors. Study information: From donors who were HLA-typed, an early data release held approximately 91 million unique TCRs.

V gave up 10 bases and J gave up 7 bases; unmatched junction bases: 7. Germline V CDR1 and CDR2: MNHNS, SASEGT. The CDR3 loop spans 13 amino acids. Study results and limitations: A previous analysis found most TCR beta V segments productive roughly 87% or roughly 30% of the time. Roughly uniform depth of sequencing across donors was assumed in presence/absence analyses.

Worth noting for this clone: Its target is not known.

Vbeta (60) and Jbeta (13) primers were used in the PCR. TCRdb keeps only in-frame clones here, not all; method: immunoSEQ multiplex PCR. The sample consists of around 170,000 clones, more than 65% of them appearing once. The rearrangement links TRBV6-1 to TRBJ2-4, with 10 bases aligning to TRBD2. The sequencing input was PBMCs. The source of this sequence is a man in his forties or fifties in good health and CMV-seronegative. CDR3 bases: TGTGCCACCCTTTTTAGCGGGGGGAACATTCAGTACTTC. Protein: CATLFSGGNIQYF.